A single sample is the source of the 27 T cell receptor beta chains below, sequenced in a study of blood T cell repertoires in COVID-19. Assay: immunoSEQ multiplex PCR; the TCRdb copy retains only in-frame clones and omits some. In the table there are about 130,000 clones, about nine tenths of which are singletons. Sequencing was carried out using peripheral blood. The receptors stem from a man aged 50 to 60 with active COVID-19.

Here the CDR3 reads CASSPESGPGAFF. The DNA of the CDR3 is TGTGCCAGCAGCCCCGAGAGCGGGCCTGGCGCGTTCTTC. The chain combines TRBV4-2 with TRBJ2-1, with D tentatively TRBD2 (6 bases). Germline CDR1 LGHNA, CDR2 YNFKEQ. V was pared by 4 bases and J by 15 bases, with 19 bases between. This CDR3 is 13 amino acids long.

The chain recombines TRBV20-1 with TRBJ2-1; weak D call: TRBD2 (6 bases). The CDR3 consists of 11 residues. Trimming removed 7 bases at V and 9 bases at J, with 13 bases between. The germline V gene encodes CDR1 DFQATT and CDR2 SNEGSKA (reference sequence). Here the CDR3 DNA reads TGCAGTGGCCAGACTAGTTTTGAGCAGTTCTTC. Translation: CSGQTSFEQFF.

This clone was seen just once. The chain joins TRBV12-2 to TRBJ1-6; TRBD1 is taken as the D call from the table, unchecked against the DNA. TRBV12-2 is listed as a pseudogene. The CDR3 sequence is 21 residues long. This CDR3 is CASRLVQGTGSSSSYNSPLHF. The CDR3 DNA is TGTGCAAGTCGCTTAGTCCAGGGGACAGGAAGTTCTAGCTCCTATAATTCACCCCTCCACTTT.

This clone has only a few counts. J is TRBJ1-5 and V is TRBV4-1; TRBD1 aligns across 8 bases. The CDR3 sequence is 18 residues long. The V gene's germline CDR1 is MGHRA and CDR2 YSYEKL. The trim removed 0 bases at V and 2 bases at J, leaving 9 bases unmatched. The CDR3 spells CASSQEGRGLVGNQPQHF. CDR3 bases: TGCGCCAGCAGCCAAGAGGGCAGGGGGCTGGTAGGCAATCAGCCCCAGCATTTT.

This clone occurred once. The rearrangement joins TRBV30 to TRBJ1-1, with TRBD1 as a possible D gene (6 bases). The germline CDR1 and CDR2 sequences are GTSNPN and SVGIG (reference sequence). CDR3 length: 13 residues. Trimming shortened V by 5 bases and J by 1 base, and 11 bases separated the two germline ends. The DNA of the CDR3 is TGTGCCTGGTCGGACAGTGGGAACACTGAAGCTTTCTTT. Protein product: CAWSDSGNTEAFF.

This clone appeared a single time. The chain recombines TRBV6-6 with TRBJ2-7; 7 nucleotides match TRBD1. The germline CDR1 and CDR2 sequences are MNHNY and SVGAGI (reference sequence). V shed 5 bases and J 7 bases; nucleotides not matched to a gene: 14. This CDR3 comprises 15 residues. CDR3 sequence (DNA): TGTGCCAGCAGTACGAGACAGGGCCCCAAAGGGGAGCAGTACTTC. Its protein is CASSTRQGPKGEQYF.

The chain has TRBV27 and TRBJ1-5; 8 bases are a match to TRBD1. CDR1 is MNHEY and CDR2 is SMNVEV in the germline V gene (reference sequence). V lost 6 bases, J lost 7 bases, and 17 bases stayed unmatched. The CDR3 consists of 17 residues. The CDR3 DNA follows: TGTGCCAGCAGCCTAAGGGCGACAGGGGCTTTCGCGCAGCCCCAGCATTTT. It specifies CASSLRATGAFAQPQHF.

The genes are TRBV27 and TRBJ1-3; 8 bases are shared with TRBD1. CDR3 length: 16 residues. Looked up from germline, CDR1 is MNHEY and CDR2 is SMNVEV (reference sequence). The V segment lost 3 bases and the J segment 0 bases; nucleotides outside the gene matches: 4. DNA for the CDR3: TGTGCCAGCAGTTTGGCAGGGGGCATCTCTGGAAACACCATATATTTT. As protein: CASSLAGGISGNTIYF.

The CDR3 region is CATSTGVSGNTIYF. The CDR3 DNA follows: TGTGCCACCTCGACGGGGGTCTCTGGAAACACCATATATTTT. The chain is built from TRBV6-6 and TRBJ1-3, with D possibly being TRBD1 (5 bases). The CDR3 is 14 residues long. CDR1 and CDR2 from the germline V gene are MNHNY and SVGAGI (reference sequence). V was shortened by 10 bases and J by 0 bases, with 13 bases between the two germline ends.

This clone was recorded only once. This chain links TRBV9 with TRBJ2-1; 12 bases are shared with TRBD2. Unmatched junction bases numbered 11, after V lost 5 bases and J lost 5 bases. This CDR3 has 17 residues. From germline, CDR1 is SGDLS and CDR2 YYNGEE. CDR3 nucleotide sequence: TGTGCCAGCAGTCTATACCCGGGACTAGCGGGCGACAATGAGCAGTTCTTC. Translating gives CASSLYPGLAGDNEQFF.

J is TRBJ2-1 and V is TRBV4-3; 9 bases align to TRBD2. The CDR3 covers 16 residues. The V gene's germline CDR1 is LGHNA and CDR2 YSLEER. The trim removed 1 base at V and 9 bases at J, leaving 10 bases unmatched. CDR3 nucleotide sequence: TGCGCCAGCAGCCAAGTCGTGGCGGGGGGGTATGGTGAGCAGTTCTTC. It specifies CASSQVVAGGYGEQFF.

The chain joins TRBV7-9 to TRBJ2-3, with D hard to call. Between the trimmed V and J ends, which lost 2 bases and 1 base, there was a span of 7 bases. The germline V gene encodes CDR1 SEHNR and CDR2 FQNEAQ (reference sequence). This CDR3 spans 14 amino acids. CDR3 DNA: TGTGCCAGCAGCTTATCCAGCGGCACAGATACGCAGTATTTT. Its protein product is CASSLSSGTDTQYF.

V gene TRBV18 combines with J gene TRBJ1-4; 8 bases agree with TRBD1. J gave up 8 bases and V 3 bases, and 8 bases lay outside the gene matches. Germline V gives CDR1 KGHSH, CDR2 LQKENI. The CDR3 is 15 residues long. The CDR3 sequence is CASSPDRGFDEKLFF. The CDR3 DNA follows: TGTGCCAGCTCACCCGACAGGGGATTTGACGAAAAACTGTTTTTT.

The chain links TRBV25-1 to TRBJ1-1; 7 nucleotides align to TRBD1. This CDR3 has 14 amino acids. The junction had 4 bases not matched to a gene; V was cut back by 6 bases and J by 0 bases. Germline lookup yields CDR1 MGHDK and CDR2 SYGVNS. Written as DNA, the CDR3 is TGTGCCAGCAGGAGGGGGCCGCTGAACACTGAAGCTTTCTTT. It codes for CASRRGPLNTEAFF. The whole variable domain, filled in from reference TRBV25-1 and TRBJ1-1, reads EADIYQTPRYLVIGTGKKITLECSQTMGHDKMYWYQQDPGMELHLIHYSYGVNSTEKGDLSSESTVSRIRTEHFPLTLESARPSHTSQYLCASRRGPLNTEAFFGQGTRLTVV.

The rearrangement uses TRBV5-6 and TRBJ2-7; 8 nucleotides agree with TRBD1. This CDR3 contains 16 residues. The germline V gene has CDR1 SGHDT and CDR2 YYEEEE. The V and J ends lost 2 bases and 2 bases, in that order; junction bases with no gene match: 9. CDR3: CASSFGRTGPPYEQYF. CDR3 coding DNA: TGTGCCAGCAGCTTTGGGAGGACAGGGCCTCCCTACGAGCAGTACTTC.

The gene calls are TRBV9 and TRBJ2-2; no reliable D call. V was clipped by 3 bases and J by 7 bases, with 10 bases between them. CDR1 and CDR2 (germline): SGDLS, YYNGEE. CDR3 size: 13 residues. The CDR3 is CASSAVVIGELFF. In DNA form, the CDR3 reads TGTGCCAGCAGCGCTGTAGTAATCGGGGAGCTGTTTTTT.

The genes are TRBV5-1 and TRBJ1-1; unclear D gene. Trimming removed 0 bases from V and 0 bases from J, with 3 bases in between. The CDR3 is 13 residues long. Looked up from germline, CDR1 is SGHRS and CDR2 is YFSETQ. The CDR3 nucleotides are TGCGCCAGCAGCTTGGATATGAACACTGAAGCTTTCTTT. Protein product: CASSLDMNTEAFF.

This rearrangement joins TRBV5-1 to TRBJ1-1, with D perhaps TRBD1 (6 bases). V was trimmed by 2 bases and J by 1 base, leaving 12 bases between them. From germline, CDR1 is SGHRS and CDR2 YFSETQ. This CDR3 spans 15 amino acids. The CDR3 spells CASSFAGVGNTEAFF. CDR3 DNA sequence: TGCGCCAGCAGCTTCGCAGGGGTCGGGAACACTGAAGCTTTCTTT.

CDR3 residues: CASRAVLSGANVLTF. CDR3 nucleotide sequence: TGTGCCAGCAGGGCAGTCCTCTCTGGGGCCAACGTCCTGACTTTC. This sequence joins TRBV2 and TRBJ2-6; D is unclear. Deletions cut 6 bases from V and 0 bases from J, with 9 bases between. CDR3 length: 15 amino acids. From germline, CDR1 is SNHLY and CDR2 FYNNEI. Combining the CDR3 with reference TRBV2 and TRBJ2-6 gives the whole variable domain EPEVTQTPSHQVTQMGQEVILRCVPISNHLYFYWYRQILGQKVEFLVSFYNNEISEKSEIFDDQFSVERPDGSNFTLKIRSTKLEDSAMYFCASRAVLSGANVLTFGAGSRLTVL.

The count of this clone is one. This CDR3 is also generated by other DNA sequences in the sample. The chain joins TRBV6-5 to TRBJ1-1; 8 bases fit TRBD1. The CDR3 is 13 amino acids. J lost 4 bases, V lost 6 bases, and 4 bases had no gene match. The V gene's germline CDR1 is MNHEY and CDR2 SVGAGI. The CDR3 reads CASRPTGGTEAFF. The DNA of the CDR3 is TGTGCCAGCAGACCAACAGGGGGCACTGAAGCTTTCTTT.

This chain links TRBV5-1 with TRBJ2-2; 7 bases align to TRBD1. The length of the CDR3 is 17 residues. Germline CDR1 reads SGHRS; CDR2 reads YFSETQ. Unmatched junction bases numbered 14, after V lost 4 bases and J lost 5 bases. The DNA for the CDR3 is TGCGCCAGCAGCCAGAACGGGGCCGGGACAGATACCGGGGAGCTGTTTTTT. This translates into CASSQNGAGTDTGELFF.

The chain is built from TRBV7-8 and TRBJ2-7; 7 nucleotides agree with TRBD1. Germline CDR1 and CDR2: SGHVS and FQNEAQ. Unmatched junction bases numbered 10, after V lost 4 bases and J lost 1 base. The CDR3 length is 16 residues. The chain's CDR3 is CASSYLTGVVSYEQYF. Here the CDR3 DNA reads TGTGCCAGCAGCTATCTTACAGGGGTTGTATCCTACGAGCAGTACTTC.

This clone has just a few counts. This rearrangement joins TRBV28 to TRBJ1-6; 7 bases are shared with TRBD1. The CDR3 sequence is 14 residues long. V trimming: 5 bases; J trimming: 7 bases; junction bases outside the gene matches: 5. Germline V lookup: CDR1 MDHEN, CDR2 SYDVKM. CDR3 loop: CASSPGTANSPLHF. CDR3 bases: TGTGCCAGCAGTCCCGGGACAGCCAATTCACCCCTCCACTTT.

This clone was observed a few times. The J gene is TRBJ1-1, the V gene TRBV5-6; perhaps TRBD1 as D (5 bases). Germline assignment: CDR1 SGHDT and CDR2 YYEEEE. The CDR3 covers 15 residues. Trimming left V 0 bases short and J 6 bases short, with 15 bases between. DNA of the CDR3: TGTGCCAGCAGCTTGGGGGGCCAGGGACTTCCTGAAGCTTTCTTT. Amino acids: CASSLGGQGLPEAFF.

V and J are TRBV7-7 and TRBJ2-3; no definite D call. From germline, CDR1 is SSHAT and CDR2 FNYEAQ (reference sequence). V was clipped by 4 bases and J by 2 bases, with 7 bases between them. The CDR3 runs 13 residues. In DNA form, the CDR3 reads TGTGCCAGCAGCTATAGCTTCACAGATACGCAGTATTTT. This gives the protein CASSYSFTDTQYF.

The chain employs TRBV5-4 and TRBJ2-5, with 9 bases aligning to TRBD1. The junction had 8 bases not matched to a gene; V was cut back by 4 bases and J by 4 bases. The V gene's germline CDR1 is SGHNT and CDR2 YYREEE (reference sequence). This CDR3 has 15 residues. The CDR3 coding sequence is TGTGCCAGCAGCCCCGGGACAGGGCAGTTAGAGACCCAGTACTTC. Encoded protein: CASSPGTGQLETQYF.

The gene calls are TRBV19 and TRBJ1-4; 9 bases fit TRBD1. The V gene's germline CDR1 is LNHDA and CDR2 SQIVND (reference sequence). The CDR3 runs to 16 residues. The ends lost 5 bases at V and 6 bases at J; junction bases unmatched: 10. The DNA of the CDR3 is TGTGCCAGTAGTCTTAACCCGGGACAGGGCTATGAAAAACTGTTTTTT. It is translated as CASSLNPGQGYEKLFF.